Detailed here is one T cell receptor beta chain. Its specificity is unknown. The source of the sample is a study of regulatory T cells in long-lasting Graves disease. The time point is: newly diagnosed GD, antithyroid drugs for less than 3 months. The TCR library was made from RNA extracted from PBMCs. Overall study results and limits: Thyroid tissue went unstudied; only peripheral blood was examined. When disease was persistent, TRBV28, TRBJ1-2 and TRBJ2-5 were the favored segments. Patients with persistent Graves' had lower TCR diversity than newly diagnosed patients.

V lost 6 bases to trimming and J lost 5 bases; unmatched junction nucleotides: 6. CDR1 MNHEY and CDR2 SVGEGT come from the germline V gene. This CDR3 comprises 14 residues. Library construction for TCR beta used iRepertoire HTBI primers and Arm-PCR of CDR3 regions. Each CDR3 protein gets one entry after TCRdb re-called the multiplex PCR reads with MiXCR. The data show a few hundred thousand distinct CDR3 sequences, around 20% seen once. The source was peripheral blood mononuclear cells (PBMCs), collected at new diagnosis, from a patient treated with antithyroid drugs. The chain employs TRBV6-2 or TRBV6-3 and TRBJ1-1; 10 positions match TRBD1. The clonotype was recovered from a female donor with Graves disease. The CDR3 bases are TGTGCCAGCAGAACCGGGACAGGGGAAACTGAAGCTTTCTTT. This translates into CASRTGTGETEAFF.